This TCR beta chain comes out of a study of T cell repertoires in cytomegalovirus infection. Study background: Researchers turned to recently identified HLA-C-restricted CMV epitopes as well as well-studied HLA-B-restricted ones. CMV infection and matching HLA type were both indicated by public TCR beta signatures.

V lost 0 bases and J 4 bases, leaving 12 bases between the germline ends. Germline values: CDR1 LGHNA, CDR2 YSLEER. The CDR3 runs to 15 residues. Each CDR3 protein is one row after TCRdb ran MiXCR on the reads. The sample includes about 770,000 distinct CDR3 sequences, 25% to 30% of them seen just once. Notes on this clonotype: Its antigen is currently unknown.

Study-wide results and caveats: Cumulative public TCR beta family frequency identified carriers of CMV plus the relevant HLA.

The sample consisted of cultured CD8+ T cells from PBMCs, taken from culture after CMV antigen stimulation. The V gene is TRBV4-3, the J gene TRBJ1-2; possible D gene TRBD1, 5 bases. The origin of this receptor is a human donor in good health (CMV status not recorded). Some clones in this sample may be carry-over from other donors' samples. CDR3 sequence: CASSQDTGPSYGYTF. In DNA, the CDR3 is TGCGCCAGCAGCCAAGATACGGGGCCAAGCTATGGCTACACCTTC.